Following are 15 T cell receptor beta chains from one sample sequenced in a study of cytomegalovirus exposure and HLA in healthy donors. Primers included in the PCR were 60 Vbeta and 13 Jbeta primers. Only in-frame clones appear in the TCRdb table, and some are missing; sequencing was by immunoSEQ multiplex PCR. The sample lists about 98,000 clones, under 75% seen once, with 2% to 2.5% in the top ten. The sequenced sample consisted of PBMCs. Receptors originate from a man aged 45 to 65 in good health and CMV-seronegative.

The chain joins TRBV2 to TRBJ2-3, with 14 bases matching TRBD2. V lost 4 bases, J lost 4 bases, and 10 bases stayed unmatched. Germline CDR1 and CDR2: SNHLY and FYNNEI. The CDR3 sequence is 18 residues long. CDR3 region: CASSGGGTSGREADTQYF. In nucleotides, the CDR3 is TGTGCCAGCAGTGGTGGAGGGACTAGCGGGAGAGAGGCAGATACGCAGTATTTT.

The CDR3 DNA reads TGTGCCAGCAGGAAGGGGGAGACCCAGTACTTC. Translating gives CASRKGETQYF. The rearrangement links TRBV27 to TRBJ2-5; perhaps TRBD1 as D (5 bases). The CDR3 extends over 11 amino acids. V lost 6 bases and J 5 bases, leaving 7 bases between the germline ends. The V gene's germline CDR1 is MNHEY and CDR2 SMNVEV (reference sequence).

The rearrangement joins TRBV19 to TRBJ2-1; 11 bases are shared with TRBD2. V shed 4 bases, J shed 2 bases, and the junction held 4 bases outside the gene matches. Germline values: CDR1 LNHDA, CDR2 SQIVND (reference sequence). The CDR3 has 16 residues. The chain's CDR3 is CASSTLAGGTYNEQFF. Written as DNA, the CDR3 is TGTGCCAGTAGTACCTTAGCGGGGGGGACCTACAATGAGCAGTTCTTC.

V is TRBV6-5 and J is TRBJ2-5; maybe TRBD1 (6 bases). Trimming left V 4 bases short and J 5 bases short, with 17 bases between. CDR1 MNHEY and CDR2 SVGAGI come from the germline V gene. The CDR3 has 15 residues. The CDR3 DNA reads TGTGCCAGCAGTTCAGGGGTTTTTAGACACGAGACCCAGTACTTC. Residues: CASSSGVFRHETQYF.

This chain connects TRBV28 to TRBJ2-4, with TRBD1 matching over 7 bases. Germline V CDR1 and CDR2: MDHEN, SYDVKM. This CDR3 has 13 residues. V lost 3 bases, J lost 10 bases, and 6 bases stayed unmatched. The CDR3 sequence is CASSFVDREIQYF. CDR3 in DNA: TGTGCCAGCAGTTTTGTCGACAGGGAAATTCAGTACTTC.

This sequence joins TRBV5-1 and TRBJ2-7; TRBD1 matches 7 bases. Trimming cost V 4 bases and J 2 bases; bases outside gene matches: 6. The CDR3 is made up of 14 amino acids. Germline-derived CDR1 and CDR2 are SGHRS and YFSETQ. CDR3 bases: TGCGCCAGCAGCCCCCGGGACAGCACCTACGAGCAGTACTTC. It encodes CASSPRDSTYEQYF.

This clone has just a few counts. The chain joins TRBV4-3 to TRBJ1-1; D unclear. The V gene lost 3 bases and the J gene lost 5 bases, with 7 bases spanning the gap. The CDR3 spans 12 residues. From germline, CDR1 is LGHNA and CDR2 YSLEER. The CDR3 protein is CASSQYSTEAFF. CDR3 in DNA: TGCGCCAGCAGCCAGTACTCAACTGAAGCTTTCTTT.

The chain is built from TRBV11-3 and TRBJ2-7; 9 bases line up with TRBD2. The CDR3 totals 13 residues. V dropped 4 bases and J dropped 6; count of bases not matched to a gene: 4. CDR1 and CDR2 from the germline V gene are SGHNT and YENEEA. CDR3 sequence: CASSSLAGTEQYF. CDR3 DNA sequence: TGTGCCAGCAGCTCCCTAGCGGGAACCGAGCAGTACTTC. Full variable domain (outside the CDR3, taken from reference TRBV11-3 and TRBJ2-7): EAGVVQSPRYKIIEKKQPVAFWCNPISGHNTLYWYLQNLGQGPELLIRYENEEAVDDSQLPKDRFSAERLKGVDSTLKIQPAELGDSAVYLCASSSLAGTEQYFGPGTRLTVT.

This chain connects TRBV9 to TRBJ1-1; D possibly corresponds to TRBD1 (5 bases). Trimming removed 1 base from V and 0 bases from J, with 10 bases in between. Germline CDR1 and CDR2: SGDLS and YYNGEE. The CDR3 length is 15 residues. DNA of the CDR3: TGTGCCAGCAGCGTACCGGCAGGGATGAACACTGAAGCTTTCTTT. Its translation is CASSVPAGMNTEAFF.

The V gene is TRBV7-2, the J gene TRBJ2-3; D is perhaps TRBD2 (5 bases). V was pared by 1 base and J by 6 bases, with 11 bases between. Germline CDR1 SGHTA, CDR2 FQGNSA. CDR3 size: 14 residues. CDR3 loop: CASSLVFRGDTQYF. The CDR3 nucleotides read TGTGCCAGCAGCTTAGTCTTTCGGGGTGATACGCAGTATTTT.

The CDR3 sequence is CASSQGQFYGYTF. CDR3 sequence (DNA): TGTGCCAGCAGCCAAGGACAGTTCTATGGCTACACCTTC. The chain couples TRBV14 to TRBJ1-2, with TRBD1 as a possible D gene (5 bases). V gave up 1 base and J gave up 4 bases, with 7 bases separating them. The germline V gene has CDR1 SGHDN and CDR2 FVKESK. The CDR3 length is 13 residues.

The chain uses TRBV18 and TRBJ2-1; D is uncertain. The length of the CDR3 is 12 residues. The germline V gene has CDR1 KGHSH and CDR2 LQKENI. Trimming stripped 3 bases from V and 6 bases from J, with 6 bases between. The CDR3 region has the DNA TGTGCCAGCTCACCGAACAGCAATGAGCAGTTCTTC. Amino acid sequence: CASSPNSNEQFF.

This clone was picked up one time. This rearrangement joins TRBV7-2 to TRBJ2-7, with D possibly being TRBD1 (5 bases). V lost 1 base to trimming and J lost 2 bases, with 18 bases between them. CDR1 SGHTA and CDR2 FQGNSA come from the germline V gene. There are 17 residues in the CDR3. Written as DNA, the CDR3 is TGTGCCAGCAGCTTAGTAGGGGCAGGGCAATTTCCCTACGAGCAGTACTTC. This sequence encodes CASSLVGAGQFPYEQYF.

This rearrangement joins TRBV5-1 to TRBJ2-3; D remains unclear. The length of the CDR3 is 15 residues. Germline assignment: CDR1 SGHRS and CDR2 YFSETQ. The V end was cut by 0 bases, the J end by 3 bases, with 11 bases between. The CDR3 bases are TGCGCCAGCAGCTTGGAGGCTAGAAAGACAGATACGCAGTATTTT. It encodes CASSLEARKTDTQYF. Variable domain in full (rest from reference TRBV5-1 and TRBJ2-3): KAGVTQTPRYLIKTRGQQVTLSCSPISGHRSVSWYQQTPGQGLQFLFEYFSETQRNKGNFPGRFSGRQFSNSRSEMNVSTLELGDSALYLCASSLEARKTDTQYFGPGTRLTVL.

This clone was recorded once. The chain couples TRBV7-2 to TRBJ1-4, with 7 bases lining up with TRBD1. This CDR3 is built from 14 residues. The germline V gene encodes CDR1 SGHTA and CDR2 FQGNSA. V was clipped by 7 bases and J by 8 bases; unmatched bases: 10. CDR3 region: CASTRGQRDEKLFF. CDR3 coding DNA: TGTGCCAGCACGCGGGGACAGCGTGACGAAAAACTGTTTTTT.